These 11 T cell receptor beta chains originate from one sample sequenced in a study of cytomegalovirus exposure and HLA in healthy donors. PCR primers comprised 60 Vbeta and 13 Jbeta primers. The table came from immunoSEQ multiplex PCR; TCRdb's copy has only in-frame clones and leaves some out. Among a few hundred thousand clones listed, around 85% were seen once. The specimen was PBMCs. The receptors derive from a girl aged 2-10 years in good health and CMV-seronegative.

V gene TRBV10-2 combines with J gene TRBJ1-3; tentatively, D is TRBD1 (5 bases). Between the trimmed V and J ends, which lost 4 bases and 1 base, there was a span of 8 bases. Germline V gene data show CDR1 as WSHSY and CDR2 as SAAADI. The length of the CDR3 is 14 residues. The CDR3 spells CASSGTGSGNTIYF. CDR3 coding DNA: TGCGCCAGCAGTGGAACAGGTTCTGGAAACACCATATATTTT.

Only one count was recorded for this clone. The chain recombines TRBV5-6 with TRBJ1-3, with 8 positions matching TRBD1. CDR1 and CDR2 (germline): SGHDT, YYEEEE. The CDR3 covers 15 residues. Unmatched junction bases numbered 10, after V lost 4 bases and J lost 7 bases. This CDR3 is CASSGSGGAQNTIYF. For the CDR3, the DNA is TGTGCCAGCAGCGGATCAGGGGGCGCCCAGAACACCATATATTTT. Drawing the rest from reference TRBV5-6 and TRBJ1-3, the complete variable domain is DAGVTQSPTHLIKTRGQQVTLRCSPKSGHDTVSWYQQALGQGPQFIFQYYEEEERQRGNFPDRFSGHQFPNYSSELNVNALLLGDSALYLCASSGSGGAQNTIYFGEGSWLTVV.

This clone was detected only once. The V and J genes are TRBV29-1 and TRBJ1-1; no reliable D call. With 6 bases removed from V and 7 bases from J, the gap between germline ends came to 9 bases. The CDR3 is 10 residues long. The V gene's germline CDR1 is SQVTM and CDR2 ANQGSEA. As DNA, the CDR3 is TGCAGCGTGGCCCGGGGTGAAGCTTTCTTT. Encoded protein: CSVARGEAFF.

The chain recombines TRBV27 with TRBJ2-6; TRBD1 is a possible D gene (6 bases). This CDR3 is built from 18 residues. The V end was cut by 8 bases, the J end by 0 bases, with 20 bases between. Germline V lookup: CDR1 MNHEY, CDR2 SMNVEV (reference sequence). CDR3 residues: CASRGLQGTLSGANVLTF. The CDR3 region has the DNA TGTGCCAGCCGGGGCCTTCAGGGGACCCTCTCTGGGGCCAACGTCCTGACTTTC.

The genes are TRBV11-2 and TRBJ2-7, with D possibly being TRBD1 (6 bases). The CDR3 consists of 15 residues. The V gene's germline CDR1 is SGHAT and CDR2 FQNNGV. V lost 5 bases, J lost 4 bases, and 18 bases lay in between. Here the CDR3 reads CASSTLTGMNYEQYF. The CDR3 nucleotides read TGTGCCAGCAGCACATTGACAGGAATGAATTACGAGCAGTACTTC. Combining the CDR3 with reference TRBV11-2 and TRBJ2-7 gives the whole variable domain EAGVAQSPRYKIIEKRQSVAFWCNPISGHATLYWYQQILGQGPKLLIQFQNNGVVDDSQLPKDRFSAERLKGVDSTLKIQPAKLEDSAVYLCASSTLTGMNYEQYFGPGTRLTVT.

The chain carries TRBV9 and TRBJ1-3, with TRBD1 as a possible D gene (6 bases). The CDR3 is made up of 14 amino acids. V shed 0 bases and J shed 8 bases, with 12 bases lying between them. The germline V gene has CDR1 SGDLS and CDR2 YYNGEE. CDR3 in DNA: TGTGCCAGCAGCGTAGTCTCGGGGGGCGACACCATATATTTT. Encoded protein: CASSVVSGGDTIYF.

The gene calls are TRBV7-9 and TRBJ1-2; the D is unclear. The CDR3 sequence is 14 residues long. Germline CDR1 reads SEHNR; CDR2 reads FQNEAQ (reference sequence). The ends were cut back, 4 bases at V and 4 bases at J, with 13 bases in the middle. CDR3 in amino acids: CASSSFDMGYGYTF. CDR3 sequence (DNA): TGTGCCAGCAGCTCCTTCGACATGGGCTATGGCTACACCTTC.

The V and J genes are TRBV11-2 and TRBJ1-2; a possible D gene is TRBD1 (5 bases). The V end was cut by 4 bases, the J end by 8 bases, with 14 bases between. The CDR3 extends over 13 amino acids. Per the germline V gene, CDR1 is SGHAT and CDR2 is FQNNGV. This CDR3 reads CASSWIQGGGYTF. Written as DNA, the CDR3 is TGTGCCAGCAGCTGGATTCAGGGCGGCGGCTACACCTTC.

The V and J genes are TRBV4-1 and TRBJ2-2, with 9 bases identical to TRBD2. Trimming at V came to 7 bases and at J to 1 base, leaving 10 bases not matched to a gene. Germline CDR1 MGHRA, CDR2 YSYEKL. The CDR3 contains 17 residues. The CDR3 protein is CASTAFSGGENTGELFF. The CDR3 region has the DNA TGCGCCAGCACCGCCTTTAGCGGGGGCGAGAACACCGGGGAGCTGTTTTTT.

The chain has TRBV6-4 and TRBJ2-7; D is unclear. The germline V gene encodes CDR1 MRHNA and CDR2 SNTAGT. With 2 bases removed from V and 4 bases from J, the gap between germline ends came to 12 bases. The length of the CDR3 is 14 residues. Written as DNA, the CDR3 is TGTGCCAGCAGTGACGAGGCAATGTTTTACGAGCAGTACTTC. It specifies CASSDEAMFYEQYF.

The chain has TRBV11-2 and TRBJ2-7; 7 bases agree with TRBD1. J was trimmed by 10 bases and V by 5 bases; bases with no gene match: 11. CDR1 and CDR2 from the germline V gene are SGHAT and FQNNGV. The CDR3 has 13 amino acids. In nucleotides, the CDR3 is TGTGCCAGCAGCACACCCACACAGGGGAGTCAGTACTTC. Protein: CASSTPTQGSQYF. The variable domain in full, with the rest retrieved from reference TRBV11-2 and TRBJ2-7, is EAGVAQSPRYKIIEKRQSVAFWCNPISGHATLYWYQQILGQGPKLLIQFQNNGVVDDSQLPKDRFSAERLKGVDSTLKIQPAKLEDSAVYLCASSTPTQGSQYFGPGTRLTVT.